This passage covers 32 T cell receptor beta chains from one sample sequenced in a study of blood T cell repertoires in COVID-19. Assay used: immunoSEQ multiplex PCR; TCRdb lists only in-frame clones, some missing. The sample lists 270,000 or so clones, 82% occurring once. Sequencing used peripheral blood. These receptors originate from a young woman with acute or convalescent COVID-19.

The chain combines TRBV6-5 with TRBJ2-7; the D is unclear. This CDR3 has 13 amino acids. V lost 11 bases and J lost 2, with 16 bases in between. CDR1 and CDR2 (germline): MNHEY, SVGAGI. This CDR3 is CACAFGRTYEQYF. In DNA, the CDR3 is TGTGCCTGTGCTTTTGGCCGAACCTACGAGCAGTACTTC.

The chain couples TRBV28 to TRBJ1-2, with D perhaps matching TRBD1 (6 bases). From germline, CDR1 is MDHEN and CDR2 SYDVKM. V gave up 3 bases and J gave up 2 bases, with 10 bases separating them. The CDR3 spans 14 residues. CDR3 region: CASSFQDSNYGYTF. The CDR3, as DNA: TGTGCCAGCAGTTTTCAGGACAGCAACTATGGCTACACCTTC.

V usage is TRBV21-1 and J usage is TRBJ2-1; TRBD1 was called by the table and not checked on the DNA. TRBV21-1 is listed as a pseudogene. The CDR3 runs 14 residues. The CDR3, as DNA: TGTGCCAGCAGCATCAATTTGACAGGGCGTGAGCAGTTCTTC. This translates into CASSINLTGREQFF.

CDR3 loop: CASSVPGLAAANTGELFF. In DNA, the CDR3 is TGTGCCAGCAGTGTCCCGGGACTAGCGGCCGCGAACACCGGGGAGCTGTTTTTT. V gene TRBV28 combines with J gene TRBJ2-2; 11 bases are shared with TRBD2. Germline assignment: CDR1 MDHEN and CDR2 SYDVKM. After removal of 5 bases from V and 0 bases from J, the junction contained 8 bases not matched to a gene. The CDR3 covers 18 residues.

The V gene is TRBV18, the J gene TRBJ1-4, with D unresolved. CDR3 length: 17 residues. Germline V gene sequence: CDR1 KGHSH, CDR2 LQKENI. Between the trimmed V and J ends, which lost 0 bases and 5 bases, there was a span of 16 bases. CDR3: CASSPPPSSGWNEKLFF. CDR3 DNA sequence: TGTGCCAGCTCACCACCACCGAGTAGCGGTTGGAATGAAAAACTGTTTTTT.

The chain couples TRBV11-3 to TRBJ2-1, with D perhaps matching TRBD1 (6 bases). Germline V gene data show CDR1 as SGHNT and CDR2 as YENEEA. With 0 bases removed from V and 0 bases from J, the gap between germline ends came to 9 bases. The CDR3 runs to 16 residues. CDR3 nucleotides: TGTGCCAGCAGCTTAGATCAGGGGAACTCCTACAATGAGCAGTTCTTC. Translated, it gives CASSLDQGNSYNEQFF.

The chain links TRBV29-1 to TRBJ2-7; 7 bases align to TRBD1. With 2 bases clipped from V and 2 bases from J, the junction kept 0 bases outside the gene matches. Germline V lookup: CDR1 SQVTM, CDR2 ANQGSEA. The CDR3 is made up of 12 amino acids. CDR3 loop: CSVEQGAYEQYF. As DNA, the CDR3 is TGCAGCGTTGAACAGGGGGCCTACGAGCAGTACTTC.

The J gene is TRBJ2-2, the V gene TRBV5-5; D perhaps matches TRBD2 (5 bases). Germline assignment: CDR1 SGHKS and CDR2 YYEKEE (reference sequence). The CDR3 has 16 residues. V lost 3 bases and J 0 bases, leaving 12 bases between the germline ends. DNA of the CDR3: TGTGCCAGCAGCTATACCGGGGTCACGAACACCGGGGAGCTGTTTTTT. This sequence encodes CASSYTGVTNTGELFF.

The chain is built from TRBV5-1 and TRBJ2-5; 9 nucleotides align to TRBD1. V dropped 4 bases and J dropped 5; count of bases not matched to a gene: 12. CDR1 is SGHRS and CDR2 is YFSETQ in the germline V gene. The CDR3 runs to 16 residues. Written as DNA, the CDR3 is TGCGCCAGCAGCCGCGGACAGGGGTTCCTAATGGAGACCCAGTACTTC. This encodes CASSRGQGFLMETQYF.

This rearrangement joins TRBV7-2 to TRBJ1-5; TRBD1 matches 10 bases. V shed 1 base and J 6 bases; nucleotides not matched to a gene: 3. The CDR3 covers 15 residues. Germline values: CDR1 SGHTA, CDR2 FQGNSA. CDR3 sequence: CASSLGGTGVQPQHF. CDR3 bases: TGTGCCAGCAGCTTAGGGGGGACAGGGGTTCAGCCCCAGCATTTT.

V and J are TRBV11-2 and TRBJ2-3; D is uncertain. Germline V gene sequence: CDR1 SGHAT, CDR2 FQNNGV. The CDR3 extends over 16 amino acids. Deletions cut 3 bases from V and 9 bases from J, with 22 bases between. The CDR3 is CASSFFSPPNGRTQYF. The CDR3 nucleotides are TGTGCCAGCAGCTTTTTTTCTCCCCCAAATGGGCGCACGCAGTATTTT.

This clone was recorded once. The chain is built from TRBV28 and TRBJ1-1, with D tentatively TRBD1 (6 bases). Germline loops: CDR1 MDHEN, CDR2 SYDVKM. The germline V and J ends were trimmed by 9 bases and 4 bases, with 9 bases remaining between them. The CDR3 loop spans 11 amino acids. The CDR3 is CASTGSTEAFF. The CDR3, as DNA: TGTGCCAGTACAGGGTCCACTGAAGCTTTCTTT.

The chain couples TRBV18 to TRBJ1-5, with D possibly matching TRBD1 (6 bases). V was clipped by 3 bases and J by 3 bases, with 12 bases between them. Germline loops: CDR1 KGHSH, CDR2 LQKENI. The CDR3 length is 15 residues. The CDR3 reads CASSPDTGHNQPQHF. CDR3 coding DNA: TGTGCCAGCTCACCGGACACAGGGCACAATCAGCCCCAGCATTTT.

The chain is built from TRBV30 and TRBJ2-7; 7 bases map to TRBD2. This CDR3 is 13 amino acids long. V shed 1 base and J 4 bases; nucleotides not matched to a gene: 4. The germline CDR1 and CDR2 sequences are GTSNPN and SVGIG (reference sequence). The CDR3 spells CAWSGKAGYEQYF. The CDR3 region has the DNA TGTGCCTGGAGTGGGAAAGCGGGGTACGAGCAGTACTTC.

The rearrangement links TRBV19 to TRBJ2-1; tentatively, D is TRBD2 (7 bases). V lost 6 bases to trimming and J lost 3 bases, with 15 bases between them. In germline, CDR1 is LNHDA, CDR2 SQIVND (reference sequence). CDR3 size: 15 residues. The CDR3 region is CASRRGGIGYNEQFF. The CDR3, as DNA: TGTGCCAGTAGAAGGGGGGGTATCGGCTACAATGAGCAGTTCTTC.

J is TRBJ2-2 and V is TRBV7-8; 13 bases map to TRBD2. Germline V gene sequence: CDR1 SGHVS, CDR2 FQNEAQ. The CDR3 has 16 residues. Trimming took 5 bases from V and 6 from J; bases not matched to a gene: 6. The DNA of the CDR3 is TGTGCCAGCAGCCCTCGGACTAGCGGGAGACCCGGGGAGCTGTTTTTT. Amino acid sequence: CASSPRTSGRPGELFF.

This clone was seen just once. The chain couples TRBV7-6 to TRBJ1-1; 8 nucleotides agree with TRBD1. With V trimmed by 0 bases and J by 4 bases, 7 bases remained unmatched. Germline CDR1 SGHVS, CDR2 FNYEAQ. The CDR3 is made up of 16 amino acids. The DNA of the CDR3 is TGTGCCAGCAGCTTAGCCCCAGGGGGCGGTGGCACTGAAGCTTTCTTT. Its translation is CASSLAPGGGGTEAFF.

The chain uses TRBV18 and TRBJ2-2; D may be TRBD1 (5 bases). Germline values: CDR1 KGHSH, CDR2 LQKENI. The CDR3 totals 16 residues. The V gene lost 0 bases and the J gene lost 5 bases, with 13 bases spanning the gap. CDR3 sequence (DNA): TGTGCCAGCTCACCACCGATCACCAGGGTAACCGGGGAGCTGTTTTTT. Translated: CASSPPITRVTGELFF. Full variable domain (outside the CDR3, taken from reference TRBV18 and TRBJ2-2): NAGVMQNPRHLVRRRGQEARLRCSPMKGHSHVYWYRQLPEEGLKFMVYLQKENIIDESGMPKERFSAEFPKEGPSILRIQQVVRGDSAAYFCASSPPITRVTGELFFGEGSRLTVL.

This chain joins TRBV30 and TRBJ1-1; D gene ambiguous. V dropped 3 bases and J dropped 6 bases, with 11 bases sitting between them. From germline, CDR1 is GTSNPN and CDR2 SVGIG (reference sequence). The CDR3 is made up of 12 amino acids. As DNA, the CDR3 is TGTGCCTGGAGACTGGGGAGGCCTGAAGCTTTCTTT. Amino acid sequence: CAWRLGRPEAFF.

This chain connects TRBV24-1 to TRBJ2-1, with 14 positions matching TRBD2. This CDR3 is built from 18 residues. Per germline, CDR1 KGHDR and CDR2 SFDVKD. The junction had 11 bases not matched to a gene; V was cut back by 3 bases and J by 8 bases. CDR3: CATSDKAWTSGRIHEQFF. CDR3 nucleotide sequence: TGTGCCACCAGTGATAAAGCCTGGACTAGCGGGAGGATCCATGAGCAGTTCTTC.

This chain joins TRBV19 and TRBJ1-2; D is possibly TRBD1 (6 bases). Germline V gene data show CDR1 as LNHDA and CDR2 as SQIVND (reference sequence). Trimming took 1 base from V and 2 from J, leaving 11 bases between them. The CDR3 is 15 residues long. CDR3: CASSIATGPNYGYTF. Written as DNA, the CDR3 is TGTGCCAGTAGTATAGCGACAGGCCCAAACTATGGCTACACCTTC. The full variable domain, its missing parts supplied by reference TRBV19 and TRBJ1-2, is DGGITQSPKYLFRKEGQNVTLSCEQNLNHDAMYWYRQDPGQGLRLIYYSQIVNDFQKGDIAEGYSVSREKKESFPLTVTSAQKNPTAFYLCASSIATGPNYGYTFGSGTRLTVV.

V and J are TRBV5-1 and TRBJ1-6; D is uncertain. The CDR3 is 13 residues long. The germline CDR1 and CDR2 sequences are SGHRS and YFSETQ. The V and J ends lost 0 bases and 10 bases respectively, with 8 bases between them. The CDR3 here is CASSLEQTSPLHF. The CDR3 bases are TGCGCCAGCAGCTTGGAACAGACATCACCCCTCCACTTT.

The rearrangement links TRBV4-1 to TRBJ2-7; 11 bases are a match to TRBD2. J was trimmed by 3 bases and V by 2 bases; bases with no gene match: 3. Germline V gene sequence: CDR1 MGHRA, CDR2 YSYEKL. The CDR3 has 15 amino acids. The CDR3 region is CASSQPTSGDYEQYF. The CDR3 nucleotides read TGCGCCAGCAGCCAACCGACTAGCGGGGACTACGAGCAGTACTTC.

This clone was counted only a few times. The rearrangement joins TRBV18 to TRBJ1-1; D remains ambiguous. CDR1 is KGHSH and CDR2 is LQKENI in the germline V gene. This CDR3 is built from 15 residues. V was shortened by 2 bases and J by 5 bases, with 15 bases between the two germline ends. Here the CDR3 DNA reads TGTGCCAGCTCACCAGACCGCGCAGGTGGGACTGAAGCTTTCTTT. It specifies CASSPDRAGGTEAFF. Using reference TRBV18 and TRBJ1-1 for the parts outside the CDR3, the full variable domain is NAGVMQNPRHLVRRRGQEARLRCSPMKGHSHVYWYRQLPEEGLKFMVYLQKENIIDESGMPKERFSAEFPKEGPSILRIQQVVRGDSAAYFCASSPDRAGGTEAFFGQGTRLTVV.

The chain links TRBV5-1 to TRBJ2-5, with 7 bases aligning to TRBD2. The CDR3 covers 13 residues. Trimming cost V 5 bases and J 4 bases; bases outside gene matches: 5. The germline CDR1 and CDR2 sequences are SGHRS and YFSETQ. CDR3 sequence: CASSGAGAETQYF. The CDR3 region has the DNA TGCGCCAGCAGTGGGGCGGGAGCAGAGACCCAGTACTTC.

The rearrangement joins TRBV30 to TRBJ2-2, with TRBD2 matching over 9 bases. The CDR3 length is 15 residues. The J segment lost 5 bases and the V segment lost 0 bases, leaving 4 bases of the junction unmatched. CDR1 and CDR2 (germline): GTSNPN, SVGIG (reference sequence). The CDR3 DNA reads as TGTGCCTGGAGTGTGCCCGGACTAGCGACCGGGGAGCTGTTTTTT. It encodes CAWSVPGLATGELFF.

The sample holds many counts of this clone. The chain has TRBV7-2 and TRBJ2-7, with a weak D call TRBD2 (6 bases). V lost 5 bases and J lost 2, with 16 bases in between. The V gene's germline CDR1 is SGHTA and CDR2 FQGNSA. CDR3 length: 15 residues. In DNA, the CDR3 is TGTGCCAGCAGCGTCCTAGCGAACCGAGCCTACGAGCAGTACTTC. Translating gives CASSVLANRAYEQYF. Full variable domain (rest looked up from reference TRBV7-2 and TRBJ2-7): GAGVSQSPSNKVTEKGKDVELRCDPISGHTALYWYRQSLGQGLEFLIYFQGNSAPDKSGLPSDRFSAERTGGSVSTLTIQRTQQEDSAVYLCASSVLANRAYEQYFGPGTRLTVT.

This clone was seen once. V is TRBV14 and J is TRBJ2-5; 10 bases align to TRBD2. Germline V gene sequence: CDR1 SGHDN, CDR2 FVKESK. V gave up 3 bases and J gave up 5 bases; unmatched junction bases: 9. The length of the CDR3 is 16 residues. The DNA of the CDR3 is TGTGCCAGCAGCCAGAGGGTCGGGACTAGCGTCGAGACCCAGTACTTC. Its translation is CASSQRVGTSVETQYF.

The chain employs TRBV5-5 and TRBJ2-7; D may be TRBD2 (7 bases). The CDR3 covers 18 residues. Germline assignment: CDR1 SGHKS and CDR2 YYEKEE (reference sequence). V lost 4 bases to trimming and J lost 3 bases, with 26 bases between them. The CDR3: CASSHSGTYSSGGYEQYF. The CDR3 bases are TGTGCCAGCAGCCATTCCGGGACATATAGTTCGGGAGGCTACGAGCAGTACTTC.

The rearrangement joins TRBV18 to TRBJ1-4, with 7 bases aligning to TRBD1. CDR3 length equals 16 residues. Germline values: CDR1 KGHSH, CDR2 LQKENI. Germline trimming cut 3 bases from V and 5 bases from J; bases unmatched to any gene: 9. The CDR3 DNA reads as TGTGCCAGCTCACCGCGACAGGGTGAGGGGAATGAAAAACTGTTTTTT. Translation: CASSPRQGEGNEKLFF.

The CDR3 sequence: CASSLGGRDNQPQHF. The CDR3 DNA follows: TGTGCCAGCAGCTTAGGTGGCAGGGACAATCAGCCCCAGCATTTT. The rearrangement joins TRBV11-1 to TRBJ1-5, with D possibly matching TRBD1 (5 bases). V dropped 1 base and J dropped 3 bases, with 10 bases sitting between them. CDR1 and CDR2 (germline): SGHAT, FQDESV (reference sequence). CDR3 length: 15 residues.

This clone was seen only once. V usage is TRBV11-2 and J usage is TRBJ1-2; D not certain. The germline V and J ends were trimmed by 8 bases and 0 bases, with 10 bases remaining between them. CDR3 length equals 13 residues. The germline gives CDR1 SGHAT, CDR2 FQNNGV. CDR3 coding DNA: TGTGCCAGCTCCCACAGCCCTAACTATGGCTACACCTTC. Amino acids: CASSHSPNYGYTF.